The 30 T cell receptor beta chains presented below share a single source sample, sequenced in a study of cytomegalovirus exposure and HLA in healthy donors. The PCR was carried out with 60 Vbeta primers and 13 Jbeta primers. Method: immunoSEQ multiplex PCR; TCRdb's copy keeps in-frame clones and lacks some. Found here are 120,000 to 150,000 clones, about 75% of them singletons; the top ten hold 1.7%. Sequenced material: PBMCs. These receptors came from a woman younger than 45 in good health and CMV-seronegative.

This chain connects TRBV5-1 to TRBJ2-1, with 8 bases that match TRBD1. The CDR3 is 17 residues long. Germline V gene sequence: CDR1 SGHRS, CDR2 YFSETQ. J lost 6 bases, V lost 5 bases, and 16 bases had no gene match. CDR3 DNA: TGCGCCAGCAGGTTAGGAACCGGGACAGGTGGGCTCAATGAGCAGTTCTTC. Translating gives CASRLGTGTGGLNEQFF.

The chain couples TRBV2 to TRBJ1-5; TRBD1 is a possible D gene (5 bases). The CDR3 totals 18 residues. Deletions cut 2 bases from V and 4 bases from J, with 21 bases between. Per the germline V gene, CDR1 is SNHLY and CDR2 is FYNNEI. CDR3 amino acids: CASSELGPDSEGNQPQHF. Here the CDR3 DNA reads TGTGCCAGCAGTGAACTGGGGCCCGACTCCGAAGGGAATCAGCCCCAGCATTTT.

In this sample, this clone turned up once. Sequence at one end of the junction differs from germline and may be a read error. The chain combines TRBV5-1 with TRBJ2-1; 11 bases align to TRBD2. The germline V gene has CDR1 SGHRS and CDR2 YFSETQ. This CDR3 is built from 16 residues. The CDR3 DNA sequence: TGCGCCGGCAGCTTGGCCCCTAGCGGGGGGTACAATGAGCAGTTCTTC. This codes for CAGSLAPSGGYNEQFF.

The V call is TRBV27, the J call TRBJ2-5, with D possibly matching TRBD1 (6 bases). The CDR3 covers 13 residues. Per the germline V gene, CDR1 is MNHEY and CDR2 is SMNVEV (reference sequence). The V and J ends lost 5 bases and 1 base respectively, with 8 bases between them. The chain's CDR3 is CASSRTVQETQYF. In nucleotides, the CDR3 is TGTGCCAGCAGTCGGACAGTCCAAGAGACCCAGTACTTC.

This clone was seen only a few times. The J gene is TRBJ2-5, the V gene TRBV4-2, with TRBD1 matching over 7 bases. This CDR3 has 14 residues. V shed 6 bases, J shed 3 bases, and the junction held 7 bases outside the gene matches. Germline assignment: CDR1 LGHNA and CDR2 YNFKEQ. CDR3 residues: CASSRTGHEETQYF. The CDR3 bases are TGTGCCAGCAGTCGGACAGGCCACGAAGAGACCCAGTACTTC.

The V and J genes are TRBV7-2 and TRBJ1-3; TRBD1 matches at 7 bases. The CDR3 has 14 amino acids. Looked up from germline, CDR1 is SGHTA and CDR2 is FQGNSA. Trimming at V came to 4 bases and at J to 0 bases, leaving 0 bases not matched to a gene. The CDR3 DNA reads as TGTGCCAGCAGCTCAGGGGGCTCTGGAAACACCATATATTTT. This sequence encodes CASSSGGSGNTIYF.

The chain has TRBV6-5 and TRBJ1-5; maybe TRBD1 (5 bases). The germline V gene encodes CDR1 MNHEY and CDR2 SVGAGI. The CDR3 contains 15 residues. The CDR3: CATRKEGRGNQPQHF. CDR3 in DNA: TGTGCGACCAGAAAGGAGGGACGCGGCAATCAGCCCCAGCATTTT.

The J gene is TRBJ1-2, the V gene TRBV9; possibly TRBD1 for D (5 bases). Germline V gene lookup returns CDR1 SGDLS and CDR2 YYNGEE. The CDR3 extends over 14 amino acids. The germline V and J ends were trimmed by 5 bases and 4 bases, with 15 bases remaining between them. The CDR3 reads CASSRGGDLYGYTF. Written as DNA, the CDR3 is TGTGCCAGCAGTCGGGGGGGGGACCTCTATGGCTACACCTTC.

CDR3 sequence (DNA): TGTGCCAGCAGTGAAGAGACAGGGACCCTCTATGGCTACACCTTC. As protein: CASSEETGTLYGYTF. This chain connects TRBV6-1 to TRBJ1-2; the match to TRBD1 covers 7 bases. Germline V gene sequence: CDR1 MNHNS, CDR2 SASEGT. V shed 1 base, J shed 4 bases, and the junction held 6 bases outside the gene matches. The CDR3 spans 15 residues.

The CDR3 loop reads CANNRQIDSNQPQHF. The CDR3 nucleotides read TGTGCCAATAATCGACAGATAGATAGCAATCAGCCCCAGCATTTT. The gene calls are TRBV9 and TRBJ1-5; perhaps TRBD1 as D (5 bases). Germline loops: CDR1 SGDLS, CDR2 YYNGEE. CDR3 length: 15 amino acids. V lost 9 bases and J 0 bases, leaving 16 bases between the germline ends.

The chain's CDR3 is CASSEAGQGLNTEAFF. The CDR3 DNA is TGTGCCAGCAGTGAAGCTGGACAGGGTTTGAACACTGAAGCTTTCTTT. The rearrangement links TRBV2 to TRBJ1-1; 8 bases map to TRBD1. Trimming took 0 bases from V and 0 from J; bases not matched to a gene: 3. Germline CDR1 is SNHLY and CDR2 is FYNNEI. CDR3 size: 16 residues.

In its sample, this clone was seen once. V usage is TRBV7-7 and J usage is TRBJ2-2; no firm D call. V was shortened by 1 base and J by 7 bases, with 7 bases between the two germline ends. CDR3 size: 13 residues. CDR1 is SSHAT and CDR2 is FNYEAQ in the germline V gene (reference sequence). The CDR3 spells CASSLGYGGELFF. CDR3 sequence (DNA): TGTGCCAGCAGCTTAGGGTACGGCGGGGAGCTGTTTTTT. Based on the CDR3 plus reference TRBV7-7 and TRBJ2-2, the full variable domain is GAGVSQSPRYKVTKRGQDVTLRCDPISSHATLYWYQQALGQGPEFLTYFNYEAQPDKSGLPSDRFSAERPEGSISTLTIQRTEQRDSAMYRCASSLGYGGELFFGEGSRLTVL.

Written as DNA, the CDR3 is TGTGCCAGTAGTATAGGCAGGGTCGTCCCTGAAGCTTTCTTT. Its translation: CASSIGRVVPEAFF. The chain employs TRBV19 and TRBJ1-1, with D perhaps matching TRBD1 (5 bases). Trimming pared 1 base from V and 6 bases from J, leaving 12 bases between. From germline, CDR1 is LNHDA and CDR2 SQIVND (reference sequence). CDR3 length: 14 amino acids.

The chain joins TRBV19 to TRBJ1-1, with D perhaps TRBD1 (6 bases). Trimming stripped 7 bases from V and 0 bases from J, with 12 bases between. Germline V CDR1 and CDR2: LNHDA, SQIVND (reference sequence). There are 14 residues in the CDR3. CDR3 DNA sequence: TGTGCCAGTAATCTGGACAGATTGAACACTGAAGCTTTCTTT. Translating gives CASNLDRLNTEAFF.

The DNA for the CDR3 is TGTGCCAGCAAACCAGGACTAGGAACCTACGAGCAGTACTTC. Protein: CASKPGLGTYEQYF. The gene calls are TRBV2 and TRBJ2-7, with TRBD2 matching over 7 bases. V gave up 7 bases and J gave up 2 bases; unmatched junction bases: 8. CDR3 length equals 14 residues. The germline CDR1 and CDR2 sequences are SNHLY and FYNNEI.

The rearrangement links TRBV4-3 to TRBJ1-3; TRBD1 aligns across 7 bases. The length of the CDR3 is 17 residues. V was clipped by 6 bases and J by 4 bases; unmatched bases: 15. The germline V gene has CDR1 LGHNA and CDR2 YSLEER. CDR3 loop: CASSAQSEGATGNTIYF. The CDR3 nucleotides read TGCGCCAGCAGTGCCCAGTCGGAGGGGGCAACCGGAAACACCATATATTTT.

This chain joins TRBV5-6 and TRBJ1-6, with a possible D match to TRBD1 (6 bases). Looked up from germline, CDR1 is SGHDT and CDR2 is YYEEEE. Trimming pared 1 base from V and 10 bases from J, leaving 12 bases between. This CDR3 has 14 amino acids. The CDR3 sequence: CASSLRGAQSPLHF. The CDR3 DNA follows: TGTGCCAGCAGCTTGCGGGGGGCGCAGTCACCCCTCCACTTT.

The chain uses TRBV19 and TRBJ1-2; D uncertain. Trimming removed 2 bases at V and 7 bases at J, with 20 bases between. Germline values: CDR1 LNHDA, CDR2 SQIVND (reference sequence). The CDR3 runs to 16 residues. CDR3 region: CASSINFSGAFGGYTF. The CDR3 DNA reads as TGTGCCAGTAGTATAAATTTTTCGGGAGCGTTCGGTGGCTACACCTTC.

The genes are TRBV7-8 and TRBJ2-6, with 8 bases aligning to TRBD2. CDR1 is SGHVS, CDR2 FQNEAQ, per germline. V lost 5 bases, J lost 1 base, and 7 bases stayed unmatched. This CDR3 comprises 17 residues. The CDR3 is CASSRTGGRSGANVLTF. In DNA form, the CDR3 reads TGTGCCAGCAGCCGCACGGGGGGGAGGTCTGGGGCCAACGTCCTGACTTTC. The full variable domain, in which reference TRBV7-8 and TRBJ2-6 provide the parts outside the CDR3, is GAGVSQSPRYKVAKRGQDVALRCDPISGHVSLFWYQQALGQGPEFLTYFQNEAQLDKSGLPSDRFFAERPEGSVSTLKIQRTQQEDSAVYLCASSRTGGRSGANVLTFGAGSRLTVL.

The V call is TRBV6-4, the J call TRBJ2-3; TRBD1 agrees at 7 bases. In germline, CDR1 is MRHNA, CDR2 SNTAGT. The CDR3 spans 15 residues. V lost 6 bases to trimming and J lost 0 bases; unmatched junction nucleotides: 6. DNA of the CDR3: TGTGCCAGCAGAACTACGGGACAGAGCACAGATACGCAGTATTTT. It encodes CASRTTGQSTDTQYF.

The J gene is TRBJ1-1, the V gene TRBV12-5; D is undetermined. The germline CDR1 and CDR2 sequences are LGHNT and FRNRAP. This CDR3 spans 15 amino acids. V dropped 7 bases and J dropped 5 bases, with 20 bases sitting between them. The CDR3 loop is CASVLTQLESTEAFF. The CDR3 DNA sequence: TGTGCTAGTGTCTTGACCCAATTGGAGTCAACTGAAGCTTTCTTT.

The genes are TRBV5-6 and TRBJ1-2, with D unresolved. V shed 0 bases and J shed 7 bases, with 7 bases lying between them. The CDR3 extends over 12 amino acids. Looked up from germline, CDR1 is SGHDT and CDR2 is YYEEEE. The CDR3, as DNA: TGTGCCAGCAGCTTGGAGCGGGGTGGCTACACCTTC. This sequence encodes CASSLERGGYTF.

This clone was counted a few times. The CDR3 region has the DNA TGTGCCAGCAGTGAGTCCAGGAACAATGAGCAGTTCTTC. Protein: CASSESRNNEQFF. The chain couples TRBV2 to TRBJ2-1; D unclear. CDR3 length: 13 amino acids. Germline CDR1 SNHLY, CDR2 FYNNEI. Trimming removed 3 bases from V and 5 bases from J, with 8 bases in between.

In DNA, the CDR3 is TGCGCCAGCAGCGTCAACTCGAAGAACACTGAAGCTTTCTTT. Translating it yields CASSVNSKNTEAFF. V usage is TRBV5-1 and J usage is TRBJ1-1; D gene ambiguous. The CDR3 is 14 residues long. Germline assignment: CDR1 SGHRS and CDR2 YFSETQ. V was pared by 4 bases and J by 1 base, with 11 bases between.

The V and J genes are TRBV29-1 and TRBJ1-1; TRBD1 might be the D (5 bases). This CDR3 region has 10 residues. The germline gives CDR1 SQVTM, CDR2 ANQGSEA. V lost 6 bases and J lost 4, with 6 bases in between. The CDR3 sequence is CSVDSTEAFF. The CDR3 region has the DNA TGCAGCGTAGACAGCACTGAAGCTTTCTTT.

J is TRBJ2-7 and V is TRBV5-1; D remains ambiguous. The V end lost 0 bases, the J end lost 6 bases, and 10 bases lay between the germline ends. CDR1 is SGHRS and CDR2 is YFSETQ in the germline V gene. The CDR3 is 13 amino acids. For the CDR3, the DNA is TGCGCCAGCAGCTTGGCCGGGTACGGCGAGCAGTACTTC. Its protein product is CASSLAGYGEQYF.

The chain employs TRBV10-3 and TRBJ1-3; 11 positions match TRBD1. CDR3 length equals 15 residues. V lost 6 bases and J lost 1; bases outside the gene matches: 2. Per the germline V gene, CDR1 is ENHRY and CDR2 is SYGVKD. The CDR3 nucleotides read TGTGCCATCAGCGGACAGGGGGCTTCTGGAAACACCATATATTTT. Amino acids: CAISGQGASGNTIYF.

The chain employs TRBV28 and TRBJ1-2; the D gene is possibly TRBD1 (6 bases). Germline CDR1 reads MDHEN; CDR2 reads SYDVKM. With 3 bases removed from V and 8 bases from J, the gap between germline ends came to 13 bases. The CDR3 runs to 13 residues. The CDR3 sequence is CASSLAGAGGYTF. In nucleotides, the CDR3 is TGTGCCAGCAGTTTGGCGGGGGCGGGAGGCTACACCTTC.

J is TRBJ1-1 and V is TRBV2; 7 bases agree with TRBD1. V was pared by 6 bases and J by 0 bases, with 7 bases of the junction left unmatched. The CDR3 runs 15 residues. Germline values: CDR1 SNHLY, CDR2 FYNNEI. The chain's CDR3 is CASRQRDRLNTEAFF. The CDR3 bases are TGTGCCAGCAGACAACGGGACAGACTGAACACTGAAGCTTTCTTT. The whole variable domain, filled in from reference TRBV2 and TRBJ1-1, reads EPEVTQTPSHQVTQMGQEVILRCVPISNHLYFYWYRQILGQKVEFLVSFYNNEISEKSEIFDDQFSVERPDGSNFTLKIRSTKLEDSAMYFCASRQRDRLNTEAFFGQGTRLTVV.

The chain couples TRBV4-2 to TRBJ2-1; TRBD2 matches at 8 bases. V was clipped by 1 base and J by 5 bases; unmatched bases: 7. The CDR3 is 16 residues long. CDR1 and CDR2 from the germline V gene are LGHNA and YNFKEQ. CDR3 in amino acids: CASSQASRGGDNEQFF. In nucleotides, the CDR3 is TGTGCCAGCAGCCAAGCCTCACGGGGGGGGGACAATGAGCAGTTCTTC.